These 22 T cell receptor beta chains came from one sample sequenced in a study of human T cells and chemical hapten exposure. Time point of the sample: patch test 1, 2 weeks after DPC sensitization. Treatment of the sample: therapeutic diphenylcyclopropenone sensitization with weekly scalp DPC. TCRdb re-analysed the RACE reads in MiXCR, keeping a single row per CDR3 protein. This sample has more than 65,000 distinct CDR3 sequences; around a third occur once, and the top ten carry over 7.5%. This material consisted of whole blood, taken in connection with sensitization to the hapten diphenylcyclopropenone (DPC). All receptors come from a middle-aged man with alopecia areata. Some clones in this sample may be carry-over from other donors' samples.

This clonotype was counted a few times. The V call is TRBV6-5, the J call TRBJ1-6, with D maybe TRBD1 (5 bases). V was pared by 0 bases and J by 8 bases, with 11 bases between. This CDR3 comprises 15 residues. Germline V gene data show CDR1 as MNHEY and CDR2 as SVGAGI. This CDR3 is CASSYSDSSYSPLHF. The CDR3 region has the DNA TGTGCCAGCAGTTACTCTGACAGTTCTTATTCACCCCTCCACTTT.

This clonotype was seen more than once but under ten times. V and J are TRBV6-5 and TRBJ2-3; 8 bases are a match to TRBD1. V lost 1 base and J lost 3; bases outside the gene matches: 6. CDR3 length equals 16 residues. Germline assignment: CDR1 MNHEY and CDR2 SVGAGI. The DNA for the CDR3 is TGTGCCAGCAGTTACTATGGACAGGGAGGAACAGATACGCAGTATTTT. Protein sequence: CASSYYGQGGTDTQYF.

This clonotype was seen a handful of times. The rearrangement joins TRBV12-3 or TRBV12-4 to TRBJ2-7; D is unresolved. The CDR3 sequence is 12 residues long. V was clipped by 6 bases and J by 0 bases, with 6 bases between them. CDR3 protein: CASSRSSYEQYF. CDR3 nucleotides: TGTGCCAGCAGCCGAAGCTCCTACGAGCAGTACTTC.

This clonotype was recorded many times. This sequence joins TRBV12-3 or TRBV12-4 and TRBJ2-1; tentatively, D is TRBD2 (6 bases). The CDR3 covers 18 residues. Deletions cut 3 bases from V and 4 bases from J, with 22 bases between. The CDR3 is CASSFRDGGIRSYNEQFF. In nucleotides, the CDR3 is TGTGCCAGCAGTTTTCGGGATGGCGGGATCCGCTCTTACAATGAGCAGTTCTTC.

This clonotype came up a few times. The chain has TRBV6-5 and TRBJ2-7; D possibly corresponds to TRBD1 (5 bases). The ends were cut back, 0 bases at V and 7 bases at J, with 10 bases in the middle. Germline V gives CDR1 MNHEY, CDR2 SVGAGI. This CDR3 spans 13 amino acids. CDR3 amino acids: CASSYSRVGEQYF. For the CDR3, the DNA is TGTGCCAGCAGTTACTCCAGGGTAGGGGAGCAGTACTTC.

The V gene is TRBV20-1, the J gene TRBJ2-7; D is possibly TRBD1 (6 bases). V was clipped by 5 bases and J by 1 base, with 9 bases between them. There are 12 residues in the CDR3. Germline CDR1 reads DFQATT; CDR2 reads SNEGSKA (reference sequence). As DNA, the CDR3 is TGCAGTGCTTTGCAGGGGTCCTACGAGCAGTACTTC. Residues: CSALQGSYEQYF.

The chain carries TRBV7-2 and TRBJ1-1, with D possibly being TRBD1 (5 bases). The V end lost 1 base, the J end lost 1 base, and 10 bases lay between the germline ends. From germline, CDR1 is SGHTA and CDR2 FQGNSA. The CDR3 loop spans 15 amino acids. The CDR3 here is CASSLGGLGNTEAFF. In nucleotides, the CDR3 is TGTGCCAGCAGCTTAGGGGGGTTAGGGAACACTGAAGCTTTCTTT.

The chain employs TRBV10-3 and TRBJ1-5; weak D call: TRBD1 (5 bases). The CDR3 sequence is 15 residues long. Germline CDR1 reads ENHRY; CDR2 reads SYGVKD. The V and J ends lost 0 bases and 2 bases respectively, with 8 bases between them. CDR3 region: CAISESGAGNQPQHF. The CDR3 DNA reads TGTGCCATCAGTGAGTCTGGGGCCGGCAATCAGCCCCAGCATTTT.

A single count supports this clonotype. The rearrangement uses TRBV20-1 and TRBJ2-1, with 13 positions matching TRBD2. The CDR3 runs to 17 residues. V trimming: 2 bases; J trimming: 0 bases; junction bases outside the gene matches: 4. Germline V gene lookup returns CDR1 DFQATT and CDR2 SNEGSKA (reference sequence). CDR3 residues: CSARFGLAGASYNEQFF. Written as DNA, the CDR3 is TGCAGTGCTAGATTTGGACTAGCGGGAGCCTCCTACAATGAGCAGTTCTTC.

The chain joins TRBV14 to TRBJ2-1; the D is unclear. The V end was cut by 1 base, the J end by 6 bases, with 16 bases between. The CDR3 contains 16 residues. Germline lookup yields CDR1 SGHDN and CDR2 FVKESK. The CDR3 loop reads CASSQGVIRLRNEQFF. For the CDR3, the DNA is TGTGCCAGCAGCCAAGGAGTAATAAGACTGCGCAATGAGCAGTTCTTC.

This clonotype was observed a few times. The CDR3 bases are TGTGCCAGCAGTGCCACTAGGGGGACTGAGCAGTTCTTC. Amino acids: CASSATRGTEQFF. The chain employs TRBV6-5 and TRBJ2-1; D is perhaps TRBD1 (6 bases). The ends were cut back, 5 bases at V and 9 bases at J, with 14 bases in the middle. Germline V gene data show CDR1 as MNHEY and CDR2 as SVGAGI. CDR3 length equals 13 residues.

Only a few counts were recorded for this clonotype. The J gene is TRBJ1-2, the V gene TRBV18, with a tentative D call TRBD1 (5 bases). The germline V and J ends were trimmed by 4 bases and 7 bases, with 16 bases remaining between them. The CDR3 sequence is 14 residues long. Looked up from germline, CDR1 is KGHSH and CDR2 is LQKENI. CDR3 in DNA: TGTGCCAGCTCACTCGGCGCAGGGCAAGGTGGCTACACCTTC. It encodes CASSLGAGQGGYTF.

This chain connects TRBV6-5 to TRBJ2-3, with a weak D call TRBD2 (5 bases). The CDR3 sequence is 15 residues long. The germline V and J ends were trimmed by 0 bases and 4 bases, with 11 bases remaining between them. Germline V gene data show CDR1 as MNHEY and CDR2 as SVGAGI. The CDR3 DNA is TGTGCCAGCAGTTACTCGGGAGCTAGCTCAGATACGCAGTATTTT. Translated: CASSYSGASSDTQYF.

This clonotype was seen at least ten times. The chain joins TRBV28 to TRBJ2-7; perhaps TRBD2 as D (5 bases). Trimming left V 4 bases short and J 1 base short, with 5 bases between. Germline V gene sequence: CDR1 MDHEN, CDR2 SYDVKM. The CDR3 sequence is 12 residues long. The CDR3 sequence: CASSSGSYEQYF. The CDR3 nucleotides are TGTGCCAGCAGTTCGGGGTCCTACGAGCAGTACTTC.

This clonotype showed up just a few times. This chain uses TRBV15 with TRBJ1-1, with D perhaps matching TRBD1 (6 bases). Trimming shortened V by 3 bases and J by 0 bases, and 11 bases separated the two germline ends. CDR1 is LNHNV and CDR2 is YYDKDF in the germline V gene (reference sequence). CDR3 size: 15 residues. CDR3 sequence reads: CATSRPNRVNTEAFF. DNA of the CDR3: TGTGCCACCAGCAGGCCTAACAGGGTGAACACTGAAGCTTTCTTT. Filled out from reference TRBV15 and TRBJ1-1, the complete variable domain reads DAMVIQNPRYQVTQFGKPVTLSCSQTLNHNVMYWYQQKSSQAPKLLFHYYDKDFNNEADTPDNFQSRRPNTSFCFLDIRSPGLGDTAMYLCATSRPNRVNTEAFFGQGTRLTVV.

The V and J genes are TRBV28 and TRBJ1-1; D gene ambiguous. The CDR3 is made up of 14 amino acids. V dropped 6 bases and J dropped 3 bases, with 14 bases sitting between them. Germline V gene lookup returns CDR1 MDHEN and CDR2 SYDVKM. CDR3 in amino acids: CASRKSRRDTEAFF. As DNA, the CDR3 is TGTGCCAGCAGAAAGAGCCGGAGGGACACTGAAGCTTTCTTT.

V and J are TRBV7-2 and TRBJ2-7; D unresolved. CDR1 and CDR2 (germline): SGHTA, FQGNSA. CDR3 length: 13 residues. V was shortened by 5 bases and J by 7 bases, with 15 bases between the two germline ends. CDR3 sequence (DNA): TGTGCCAGCAGCGACCGGACGGCCACTGAGCAGTACTTC. Protein product: CASSDRTATEQYF.

This chain uses TRBV20-1 with TRBJ2-4; TRBD2 aligns across 10 bases. Per the germline V gene, CDR1 is DFQATT and CDR2 is SNEGSKA (reference sequence). This CDR3 comprises 16 residues. The trim removed 4 bases at V and 2 bases at J, leaving 8 bases unmatched. In DNA, the CDR3 is TGCAGTGCTATCCTTTCTAGCGGGAGTTCCAAAAACATTCAGTACTTC. This gives the protein CSAILSSGSSKNIQYF.

This clonotype has only a few counts. This sequence joins TRBV12-5 and TRBJ2-5; D is unclear. Trimming stripped 7 bases from V and 1 base from J, with 7 bases between. CDR1 is LGHNT and CDR2 is FRNRAP in the germline V gene. The CDR3 contains 12 residues. CDR3 nucleotide sequence: TGTGCTAGTGCTGCGAGCCAAGAGACCCAGTACTTC. Its protein is CASAASQETQYF.

This clonotype was picked up a small number of times. V is TRBV11-2 and J is TRBJ1-1; no firm D call. CDR1 is SGHAT and CDR2 is FQNNGV in the germline V gene. This CDR3 is built from 10 residues. With 8 bases removed from V and 1 base from J, the gap between germline ends came to 2 bases. The CDR3 bases are TGTGCCAGCGGGAACACTGAAGCTTTCTTT. Translated: CASGNTEAFF.

The chain employs TRBV6-2 or TRBV6-3 and TRBJ2-7, with a weak D call TRBD2 (6 bases). Germline V lookup: CDR1 MNHEY, CDR2 SVGEGT. The CDR3 sequence is 13 residues long. Between the trimmed V and J ends, which lost 7 bases and 3 bases, there was a span of 13 bases. The CDR3 here is CASKRTTFYEQYF. CDR3 bases: TGTGCCAGCAAGAGGACTACCTTCTACGAGCAGTACTTC.

This clonotype appeared many times. This chain joins TRBV5-5 and TRBJ1-4; 7 positions agree with TRBD1. The CDR3 is 14 amino acids. The germline V gene has CDR1 SGHKS and CDR2 YYEKEE (reference sequence). Trimming removed 4 bases from V and 6 bases from J; junction bases left unmatched: 6. The DNA of the CDR3 is TGTGCCAGCAGCCAAGGACAGGCAGATGAAAAACTGTTTTTT. It translates to CASSQGQADEKLFF. Supplemented by reference TRBV5-5 and TRBJ1-4, the full variable domain reads DAGVTQSPTHLIKTRGQQVTLRCSPISGHKSVSWYQQVLGQGPQFIFQYYEKEERGRGNFPDRFSARQFPNYSSELNVNALLLGDSALYLCASSQGQADEKLFFGSGTQLSVL.